Listed here are 21 T cell receptor beta chains from one sample, sequenced in a study of cytomegalovirus exposure and HLA in healthy donors. A multiplex PCR was run with 60 Vbeta primers and 13 Jbeta primers. The protocol was immunoSEQ multiplex PCR, while the TCRdb copy is restricted to in-frame clones and leaves out a portion. The data hold about 160,000 clones, with roughly 83% observed a single time. Sequences were obtained from PBMCs. The source of these receptors is a man under 40 in good health and CMV-seronegative.

The chain uses TRBV2 and TRBJ2-7, with D possibly being TRBD1 (5 bases). Trimming cost V 0 bases and J 3 bases, with 12 bases left between them. In germline, CDR1 is SNHLY, CDR2 FYNNEI. The length of the CDR3 is 15 residues. The DNA of the CDR3 is TGTGCCAGCAGTGAAGCGCAAGGGGTGATCTACGAGCAGTACTTC. It encodes CASSEAQGVIYEQYF.

This chain joins TRBV19 and TRBJ2-3, with D possibly being TRBD2 (6 bases). The ends were cut back, 7 bases at V and 6 bases at J, with 17 bases in the middle. CDR1 and CDR2 (germline): LNHDA, SQIVND (reference sequence). The CDR3 is made up of 14 amino acids. CDR3 loop: CASNEAGLRDTQYF. In nucleotides, the CDR3 is TGTGCCAGTAACGAAGCGGGCCTACGGGATACGCAGTATTTT.

The chain joins TRBV4-2 to TRBJ2-5; TRBD2 aligns across 11 bases. J gave up 6 bases and V 0 bases, and 6 bases lay outside the gene matches. The CDR3 is made up of 16 amino acids. Germline values: CDR1 LGHNA, CDR2 YNFKEQ. The CDR3 spells CASSQDSTSGSKTQYF. DNA of the CDR3: TGTGCCAGCAGCCAAGATTCTACTAGCGGGAGCAAGACCCAGTACTTC.

The chain carries TRBV19 and TRBJ2-7; 9 nucleotides align to TRBD1. The V segment lost 3 bases and the J segment 5 bases; nucleotides outside the gene matches: 11. CDR3 size: 16 residues. The V gene's germline CDR1 is LNHDA and CDR2 SQIVND (reference sequence). The CDR3 nucleotides are TGTGCCAGTAGTATTCTCCGGGGACAGGGTAGCGACGAGCAGTACTTC. Translating gives CASSILRGQGSDEQYF.

This clone was seen a single time. This chain uses TRBV13 with TRBJ2-1; 11 nucleotides match TRBD2. Per germline, CDR1 PRHDT and CDR2 FYEKMQ (reference sequence). This CDR3 spans 20 amino acids. Germline trimming cut 4 bases from V and 0 bases from J; bases unmatched to any gene: 14. The CDR3 sequence is CASSSPFVSGGESSYNEQFF. CDR3 coding DNA: TGTGCCAGCAGCTCTCCATTCGTTAGCGGGGGGGAATCCTCCTACAATGAGCAGTTCTTC.

This clone has only one observation. The V call is TRBV4-2, the J call TRBJ2-4, with 11 bases aligning to TRBD2. The CDR3 loop spans 18 amino acids. The germline V gene encodes CDR1 LGHNA and CDR2 YNFKEQ. The J segment lost 1 base and the V segment lost 0 bases, leaving 5 bases of the junction unmatched. CDR3 nucleotides: TGTGCCAGCAGCCAAGAACTAGCGGGAGAGGGGGCCAAAAACATTCAGTACTTC. It codes for CASSQELAGEGAKNIQYF.

A note on this clone: The junction departs from the called germline gene at one end, perhaps through a read error. The chain recombines TRBV7-9 with TRBJ2-2; TRBD1 matches 7 bases. The CDR3 covers 17 residues. The V gene's germline CDR1 is SEHNR and CDR2 FQNEAQ (reference sequence). The CDR3 spells CSSSLGRDSYEDGELFF. In DNA, the CDR3 is TGTTCCAGCAGCTTAGGTAGGGACAGCTACGAGGACGGGGAGCTGTTTTTT. Together with reference TRBV7-9 and TRBJ2-2, the CDR3 gives the full variable domain: DTGVSQNPRHKITKRGQNVTFRCDPISEHNRLYWYRQTLGQGPEFLTYFQNEAQLEKSRLLSDRFSAERPKGSFSTLEIQRTEQGDSAMYLCSSSLGRDSYEDGELFFGEGSRLTVL.

This clone was seen more than once but under ten times. The sample holds other DNA sequences that translate to the same CDR3. The chain employs TRBV2 and TRBJ2-7; TRBD2 matches 8 bases. V was clipped by 4 bases and J by 3 bases; unmatched bases: 2. The CDR3 totals 13 residues. Germline V CDR1 and CDR2: SNHLY, FYNNEI. Here the CDR3 DNA reads TGTGCCAGCAGTGGCGGGAGGAGCTACGAGCAGTACTTC. It specifies CASSGGRSYEQYF.

About this clone: Because the CDR3 is missing its conserved closing phenylalanine or tryptophan, this is likely a read error. The rearrangement links TRBV5-8 to TRBJ1-1; D perhaps matches TRBD1 (5 bases). This CDR3 contains 13 residues. V gave up 10 bases and J gave up 5 bases, with 18 bases separating them. Germline assignment: CDR1 SGHTS and CDR2 YDEGEE. The CDR3 spells CASNTGRGTEAFL. DNA of the CDR3: TGTGCCTCAAATACGGGGAGGGGAACTGAAGCTTTCCTT.

The rearrangement uses TRBV19 and TRBJ2-1, with 12 bases fitting TRBD2. The V and J ends lost 6 bases and 6 bases, in that order; junction bases with no gene match: 0. CDR1 LNHDA and CDR2 SQIVND come from the germline V gene (reference sequence). The CDR3 is 13 residues long. The CDR3 nucleotides read TGTGCCAGTAGGACTAGCGGGGGCAATGAGCAGTTCTTC. It encodes CASRTSGGNEQFF.

The chain couples TRBV29-1 to TRBJ2-7; a possible D gene is TRBD1 (6 bases). The CDR3 is made up of 12 amino acids. Trimming pared 6 bases from V and 2 bases from J, leaving 11 bases between. CDR1 and CDR2 (germline): SQVTM, ANQGSEA. As DNA, the CDR3 is TGCAGCGTATCGACAGGTACCTACGAGCAGTACTTC. Its protein product is CSVSTGTYEQYF.

The chain couples TRBV2 to TRBJ1-1, with a possible D match to TRBD1 (6 bases). The germline V gene encodes CDR1 SNHLY and CDR2 FYNNEI. This CDR3 has 12 residues. Trimming cost V 3 bases and J 5 bases, with 7 bases left between them. The CDR3 loop reads CASSDRGTEAFF. The CDR3 bases are TGTGCCAGCAGTGACAGGGGAACTGAAGCTTTCTTT.

This clone was counted once. The chain links TRBV6-5 to TRBJ1-6; 7 nucleotides match TRBD1. CDR1 is MNHEY, CDR2 SVGAGI, per germline. Germline trimming cut 6 bases from V and 4 bases from J; bases unmatched to any gene: 6. The CDR3 extends over 15 amino acids. CDR3 nucleotides: TGTGCCAGCAGCCCCGGGACAGCTTATAATTCACCCCTCCACTTT. Amino acids: CASSPGTAYNSPLHF.

This clone has just a few counts. This chain links TRBV6-1 with TRBJ2-5; D not certain. Per germline, CDR1 MNHNS and CDR2 SASEGT. The CDR3 has 15 residues. Trimming removed 2 bases at V and 0 bases at J, with 10 bases between. The CDR3 coding sequence is TGTGCCAGCAGTGAATATCCAGGTAACCAAGAGACCCAGTACTTC. Protein product: CASSEYPGNQETQYF.

This clone was detected only a few times. This CDR3 reads CASRSSNTGELFF. CDR3 sequence (DNA): TGTGCCAGCAGATCTTCGAACACCGGGGAGCTGTTTTTT. The chain employs TRBV27 and TRBJ2-2; no firm D call. The ends were cut back, 6 bases at V and 0 bases at J, with 5 bases in the middle. The CDR3 is 13 residues long. Germline loops: CDR1 MNHEY, CDR2 SMNVEV (reference sequence).

The rearrangement joins TRBV28 to TRBJ1-1; TRBD1 matches at 12 bases. V trimming: 4 bases; J trimming: 11 bases; junction bases outside the gene matches: 8. The germline gives CDR1 MDHEN, CDR2 SYDVKM. The CDR3 is made up of 14 amino acids. CDR3 protein: CASSSAGTGGVAFF. CDR3 bases: TGTGCCAGCAGTTCCGCCGGGACAGGGGGCGTCGCTTTCTTT.

The gene calls are TRBV25-1 and TRBJ1-3; D is uncertain. V was pared by 0 bases and J by 1 base, with 7 bases between. Germline V gives CDR1 MGHDK, CDR2 SYGVNS. The CDR3 consists of 15 residues. The CDR3 spells CASSEYAGSGNTIYF. The CDR3 nucleotides are TGTGCCAGCAGTGAATACGCAGGTTCTGGAAACACCATATATTTT.

This chain joins TRBV5-4 and TRBJ2-1; D not certain. Germline V gives CDR1 SGHNT, CDR2 YYREEE (reference sequence). The CDR3 totals 15 residues. The V end was cut by 4 bases, the J end by 7 bases, with 18 bases between. The DNA of the CDR3 is TGTGCCAGCAGCCAACGGAGTTCAGAGAGAAATGAGCAGTTCTTC. Translation: CASSQRSSERNEQFF.

In DNA, the CDR3 is TGCGCCAGCAGCAGGGGTGTGACCGAGAACACTGAAGCTTTCTTT. It yields the protein CASSRGVTENTEAFF. The V gene is TRBV5-1, the J gene TRBJ1-1; TRBD1 might be the D (5 bases). This CDR3 comprises 15 residues. Trimming removed 4 bases from V and 1 base from J, with 14 bases in between. Germline V gene lookup returns CDR1 SGHRS and CDR2 YFSETQ.

This sequence joins TRBV27 and TRBJ2-5; 8 nucleotides agree with TRBD1. This CDR3 region has 17 residues. The germline gives CDR1 MNHEY, CDR2 SMNVEV (reference sequence). Trimming took 5 bases from V and 0 from J; bases not matched to a gene: 11. CDR3 sequence reads: CASSLYRQGTYQETQYF. The CDR3 coding sequence is TGTGCCAGCAGTCTATACCGACAGGGGACGTACCAAGAGACCCAGTACTTC.

This chain connects TRBV13 to TRBJ1-4; D unresolved. Trimming cost V 0 bases and J 3 bases, with 8 bases left between them. Germline V gene lookup returns CDR1 PRHDT and CDR2 FYEKMQ (reference sequence). The CDR3 is made up of 15 amino acids. This CDR3 reads CASSLGEGSNEKLFF. DNA for the CDR3: TGTGCCAGCAGCTTAGGGGAGGGATCTAATGAAAAACTGTTTTTT. The whole variable domain, remainder taken from reference TRBV13 and TRBJ1-4, is AAGVIQSPRHLIKEKRETATLKCYPIPRHDTVYWYQQGPGQDPQFLISFYEKMQSDKGSIPDRFSAQQFSDYHSELNMSSLELGDSALYFCASSLGEGSNEKLFFGSGTQLSVL.